This TCR beta chain appears in the sequencing data of a study of T cells in Graves' hyperthyroidism and ophthalmopathy. The source material, RNA transcripts, was used to amplify TCR beta CDR3 regions. HTBI primers were used for first-round RT-PCR of the TCR CDR3. TCRdb itself ran the multiplex PCR reads through MiXCR, one entry per CDR3 protein. Here the sample spans fewer than 650,000 distinct CDR3 sequences, over 12% being singletons. This sequence originates from a woman aged 18-29 years with Graves' ophthalmopathy. Sequenced sample: blood.

The CDR3 protein is CSAPPSGLAVYNEQFF. As DNA, the CDR3 is TGCAGTGCTCCACCCTCGGGACTAGCGGTCTACAATGAGCAGTTCTTC. The genes are TRBV20-1 and TRBJ2-1; 11 positions match TRBD2. CDR3 length equals 16 residues. V lost 5 bases and J lost 3; bases outside the gene matches: 9. CDR1 is DFQATT and CDR2 is SNEGSKA in the germline V gene (reference sequence).